The 21 T cell receptor beta chains given below trace back to one sample, sequenced in a study of T cells in Graves' hyperthyroidism and ophthalmopathy. Using RNA transcripts as the source, TCR beta CDR3 regions were amplified. The primer set for the first-round RT-PCR of the TCR CDR3 was HTBI. TCRdb re-called the multiplex PCR reads through MiXCR, storing one row per CDR3 protein. Here the sample spans about 400,000 distinct CDR3 sequences, roughly 25% being singletons. Material: blood. Receptors originate from a man aged 50 to 60 with Graves' hyperthyroidism.

The chain carries TRBV9 and TRBJ2-2; 8 bases fit TRBD2. Germline trimming cut 3 bases from V and 6 bases from J; bases unmatched to any gene: 4. Looked up from germline, CDR1 is SGDLS and CDR2 is YYNGEE. The CDR3 runs to 14 residues. The CDR3 loop is CASSAAAGAGELFF. CDR3 sequence (DNA): TGTGCCAGCAGCGCAGCAGCGGGAGCCGGGGAGCTGTTTTTT.

This clonotype has only a few counts. The rearrangement links TRBV24-1 to TRBJ2-7; maybe TRBD2 (6 bases). Trimming pared 3 bases from V and 3 bases from J, leaving 8 bases between. CDR1 KGHDR and CDR2 SFDVKD come from the germline V gene. The CDR3 covers 13 residues. This chain's CDR3 is CATSDLGGYEQYF. The CDR3 nucleotides are TGTGCCACCAGTGATCTGGGGGGCTACGAGCAGTACTTC.

V and J are TRBV27 and TRBJ2-1; tentative D call: TRBD1 (5 bases). The CDR3 is made up of 15 amino acids. V was shortened by 3 bases and J by 7 bases, with 16 bases between the two germline ends. Germline V gene data show CDR1 as MNHEY and CDR2 as SMNVEV (reference sequence). The CDR3 DNA reads as TGTGCCAGCAGTTTGGGGCAGATCCCTTGGAATGAGCAGTTCTTC. It specifies CASSLGQIPWNEQFF.

The gene calls are TRBV3-1 and TRBJ2-2; maybe TRBD1 (6 bases). The CDR3 consists of 13 residues. The V end lost 7 bases, the J end lost 3 bases, and 9 bases lay between the germline ends. Germline V lookup: CDR1 LGHDT, CDR2 YNNKEL (reference sequence). Here the CDR3 DNA reads TGTGCCAGCATGCAGGGGTACACCGGGGAGCTGTTTTTT. It specifies CASMQGYTGELFF.

V usage is TRBV29-1 and J usage is TRBJ2-1; TRBD1 agrees at 9 bases. The V segment lost 6 bases and the J segment 5 bases; nucleotides outside the gene matches: 11. The CDR3 runs 15 residues. Germline V lookup: CDR1 SQVTM, CDR2 ANQGSEA. In DNA, the CDR3 is TGCAGCGTCCGGGACAGGGACCAAAACAACAATGAGCAGTTCTTC. This sequence encodes CSVRDRDQNNNEQFF.

The CDR3 is CASARTGQETQYF. The CDR3 nucleotides read TGCGCCTCAGCACGTACAGGTCAAGAGACCCAGTACTTC. The V call is TRBV5-1, the J call TRBJ2-5; TRBD1 might be the D (5 bases). Germline V gene sequence: CDR1 SGHRS, CDR2 YFSETQ. The CDR3 sequence is 13 residues long. V lost 10 bases and J 2 bases, leaving 15 bases between the germline ends.

The V call is TRBV28, the J call TRBJ2-1, with D tentatively TRBD1 (6 bases). The CDR3 sequence is 13 residues long. Germline V lookup: CDR1 MDHEN, CDR2 SYDVKM. The germline V and J ends were trimmed by 5 bases and 10 bases, with 15 bases remaining between them. The CDR3 reads CASSGGGGWEQFF. In DNA, the CDR3 is TGTGCCAGCAGTGGGGGCGGCGGTTGGGAGCAGTTCTTC.

Many counts were recorded for this clonotype. The rearrangement joins TRBV7-2 to TRBJ2-3; D tentatively reads TRBD1 or TRBD2 (5 bases each). V dropped 6 bases and J dropped 0 bases, with 13 bases sitting between them. Germline V gene data show CDR1 as SGHTA and CDR2 as FQGNSA. CDR3 length equals 15 residues. CDR3: CASRSGTSSTDTQYF. The CDR3, as DNA: TGTGCCAGCAGATCCGGGACGTCTAGCACAGATACGCAGTATTTT.

This chain uses TRBV4-2 with TRBJ2-2; D is uncertain. V was cut by 5 bases and J by 4 bases, with 17 bases left in between. Germline lookup yields CDR1 LGHNA and CDR2 YNFKEQ. This CDR3 comprises 16 residues. In DNA, the CDR3 is TGTGCCAGCAGCGTAATAACCCGGACGCGCACCGGGGAGCTGTTTTTT. This gives the protein CASSVITRTRTGELFF.

The chain combines TRBV19 with TRBJ1-5, with D unresolved. The V end lost 5 bases, the J end lost 6 bases, and 11 bases lay between the germline ends. This CDR3 has 13 residues. Germline CDR1 is LNHDA and CDR2 is SQIVND (reference sequence). The CDR3 DNA follows: TGTGCCAGTAGTGACCAAAAGGGTCAGCCCCAGCATTTT. Translated: CASSDQKGQPQHF.

J is TRBJ2-7 and V is TRBV6-1; maybe TRBD1 (5 bases). Trimming took off 2 bases at V and 4 bases at J, with 12 bases between the two ends. The germline CDR1 and CDR2 sequences are MNHNS and SASEGT. The CDR3 is 14 residues long. This CDR3 reads CASSETGSIYEQYF. The CDR3 nucleotides read TGTGCCAGCAGTGAAACAGGATCGATTTACGAGCAGTACTTC.

This clonotype occurred a few times. The gene calls are TRBV29-1 and TRBJ2-2; D possibly corresponds to TRBD2 (5 bases). The CDR3 runs to 12 residues. In germline, CDR1 is SQVTM, CDR2 ANQGSEA. V lost 5 bases and J lost 6, with 10 bases in between. As DNA, the CDR3 is TGCAGCGTTTCCGAGGGTGCCGGGGAGCTGTTTTTT. It translates to CSVSEGAGELFF.

The rearrangement uses TRBV3-1 and TRBJ2-5; D gene unclear. Germline lookup yields CDR1 LGHDT and CDR2 YNNKEL (reference sequence). V dropped 1 base and J dropped 3 bases, with 12 bases sitting between them. This CDR3 region has 15 residues. In DNA form, the CDR3 reads TGTGCCAGCAGCCAAGCTCAGGCCCGAAAAGAGACCCAGTACTTC. Protein: CASSQAQARKETQYF.

This clonotype was counted a few times. CDR3 nucleotide sequence: TGTGCCAGTAGTATGCGGTTGACTGATCAAGAGACCCAGTACTTC. Residues: CASSMRLTDQETQYF. The chain is built from TRBV19 and TRBJ2-5; D call uncertain. The V end lost 3 bases, the J end lost 2 bases, and 13 bases lay between the germline ends. The germline V gene has CDR1 LNHDA and CDR2 SQIVND (reference sequence). This CDR3 spans 15 amino acids.

This clonotype appeared a few times. The CDR3 protein is CASSLTGTAGNTIYF. The DNA for the CDR3 is TGTGCCAGCAGTTTAACCGGGACAGCTGGAAACACCATATATTTT. V gene TRBV6-1 combines with J gene TRBJ1-3, with TRBD1 matching 7 bases. The CDR3 is 15 residues long. After removal of 5 bases from V and 2 bases from J, the junction contained 6 bases not matched to a gene. CDR1 MNHNS and CDR2 SASEGT come from the germline V gene.

The sample holds many counts of this clonotype. V is TRBV7-9 and J is TRBJ2-3; 7 positions match TRBD1. Germline trimming cut 4 bases from V and 0 bases from J; bases unmatched to any gene: 10. The CDR3 loop spans 17 amino acids. The germline CDR1 and CDR2 sequences are SEHNR and FQNEAQ (reference sequence). The CDR3 spells CASSSQRWGQSTDTQYF. The CDR3 region has the DNA TGTGCCAGCAGCTCCCAGCGGTGGGGACAGAGCACAGATACGCAGTATTTT.

This clonotype was detected ten times or more. The chain carries TRBV12-3 or TRBV12-4 and TRBJ2-3; D gene ambiguous. Between the trimmed V and J ends, which lost 8 bases and 5 bases, there was a span of 11 bases. CDR3 length: 12 amino acids. CDR3 sequence reads: CASSSFRDTQYF. CDR3 nucleotide sequence: TGTGCCAGCTCCTCCTTTCGAGATACGCAGTATTTT.

The chain's CDR3 is CASSTTGTSGYNEQFF. The CDR3 DNA sequence: TGTGCCAGCAGCACCACCGGGACTAGCGGTTACAATGAGCAGTTCTTC. This chain connects TRBV11-2 to TRBJ2-1; 11 nucleotides align to TRBD2. Trimming removed 5 bases from V and 4 bases from J; junction bases left unmatched: 7. The CDR3 is 16 residues long. CDR1 SGHAT and CDR2 FQNNGV come from the germline V gene.

In this sample, this clonotype turned up a few times. V and J are TRBV5-1 and TRBJ2-7; 11 bases line up with TRBD2. The CDR3 loop spans 15 amino acids. In germline, CDR1 is SGHRS, CDR2 YFSETQ. V shed 3 bases and J 5 bases; nucleotides not matched to a gene: 7. For the CDR3, the DNA is TGCGCCAGCAGCTCGCTAGCGGGAGGTAGTGACGAGCAGTACTTC. Translation: CASSSLAGGSDEQYF.

J is TRBJ2-7 and V is TRBV28; 8 nucleotides match TRBD1. This CDR3 region has 16 residues. Unmatched junction bases numbered 8, after V lost 3 bases and J lost 1 base. Germline V gene sequence: CDR1 MDHEN, CDR2 SYDVKM. Here the CDR3 reads CASSFPGQDLSYEQYF. For the CDR3, the DNA is TGTGCCAGCAGTTTCCCGGGACAGGATTTATCCTACGAGCAGTACTTC.

In its sample, this clonotype was seen a few times. The V call is TRBV7-9, the J call TRBJ2-1; 7 nucleotides align to TRBD2. The length of the CDR3 is 15 residues. Germline CDR1 is SEHNR and CDR2 is FQNEAQ (reference sequence). The J segment lost 3 bases and the V segment lost 7 bases, leaving 9 bases of the junction unmatched. The CDR3 loop is CASTTSASYYNEQFF. Written as DNA, the CDR3 is TGTGCCAGCACCACTAGCGCCAGCTACTACAATGAGCAGTTCTTC.